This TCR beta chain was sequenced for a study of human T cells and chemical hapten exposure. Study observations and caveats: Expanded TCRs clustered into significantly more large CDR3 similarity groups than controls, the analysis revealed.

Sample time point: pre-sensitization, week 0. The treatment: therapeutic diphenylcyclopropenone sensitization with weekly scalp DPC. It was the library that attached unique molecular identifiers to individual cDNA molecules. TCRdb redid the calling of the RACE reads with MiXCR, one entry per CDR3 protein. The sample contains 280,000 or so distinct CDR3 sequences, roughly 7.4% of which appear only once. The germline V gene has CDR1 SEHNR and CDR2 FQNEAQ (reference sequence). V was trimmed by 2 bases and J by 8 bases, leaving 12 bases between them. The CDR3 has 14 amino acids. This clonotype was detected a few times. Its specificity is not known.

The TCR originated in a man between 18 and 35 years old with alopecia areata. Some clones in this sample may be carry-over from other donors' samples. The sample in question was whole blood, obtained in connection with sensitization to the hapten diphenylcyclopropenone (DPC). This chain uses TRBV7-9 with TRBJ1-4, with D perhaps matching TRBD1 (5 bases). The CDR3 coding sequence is TGTGCCAGCAGCTTAAGGACAAAAGACGAAAAACTGTTTTTT. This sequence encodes CASSLRTKDEKLFF.